This entry lists 19 T cell receptor beta chains sequenced from one sample in a study of OX40 agonist ivuxolimab in advanced cancers. Sequencing was performed with immunoSEQ multiplex PCR; in TCRdb, only in-frame clones are kept and a portion is missing. This table holds approximately 88,000 clones, 70% to 90% found once. The starting material was CD4+ or CD8+ T cells sorted from blood, obtained in a trial of the OX40 agonist ivuxolimab. The receptors here all came from an adult with an advanced solid tumor such as melanoma, head and neck, liver or kidney cancer.

This sequence joins TRBV27 and TRBJ1-5; a possible D gene is TRBD1 (5 bases). The germline V gene has CDR1 MNHEY and CDR2 SMNVEV (reference sequence). The V and J ends lost 4 bases and 0 bases respectively, with 16 bases between them. The CDR3 totals 17 residues. DNA of the CDR3: TGTGCCAGCAGTTACCAGGGCCAGTTCCTTAGCAATCAGCCCCAGCATTTT. It specifies CASSYQGQFLSNQPQHF.

The J gene is TRBJ2-7, the V gene TRBV10-3; 9 nucleotides align to TRBD1. V lost 3 bases, J lost 0 bases, and 18 bases stayed unmatched. The CDR3 loop spans 20 amino acids. Per germline, CDR1 ENHRY and CDR2 SYGVKD. Here the CDR3 reads CAISDSLRRTGALSSYEQYF. CDR3 in DNA: TGTGCCATCAGTGATTCCCTAAGAAGGACAGGGGCTTTAAGCTCCTACGAGCAGTACTTC.

As for this clone: The same CDR3 is also encoded by other DNA sequences in this sample. The chain carries TRBV7-8 and TRBJ1-1, with a weak D call TRBD1 (5 bases). From germline, CDR1 is SGHVS and CDR2 FQNEAQ. The CDR3 extends over 18 amino acids. V was trimmed by 4 bases and J by 4 bases, leaving 25 bases between them. CDR3: CASSSKGTEPRWGTEAFF. The DNA of the CDR3 is TGTGCCAGCAGCTCGAAAGGGACCGAACCACGATGGGGCACTGAAGCTTTCTTT.

The CDR3 coding sequence is TGTGCTAGTGGTTTGGGAGGATTCGGCGCCCAGCATTTT. Amino acid sequence: CASGLGGFGAQHF. This chain joins TRBV12-5 and TRBJ1-5; no firm D call. The ends were cut back, 1 base at V and 11 bases at J, with 12 bases in the middle. This CDR3 contains 13 residues. Germline V gives CDR1 LGHNT, CDR2 FRNRAP.

This clone came up a few times. This rearrangement joins TRBV19 to TRBJ1-2; TRBD1 agrees at 7 bases. CDR3 length: 16 amino acids. J was trimmed by 4 bases and V by 7 bases; bases with no gene match: 15. Germline V gene sequence: CDR1 LNHDA, CDR2 SQIVND (reference sequence). In nucleotides, the CDR3 is TGTGCCAGTAACCCCGGACAGGCCAACAGGGCCTATGGCTACACCTTC. Protein sequence: CASNPGQANRAYGYTF.

The J gene is TRBJ2-2, the V gene TRBV6-1, with TRBD1 matching over 9 bases. This CDR3 has 18 residues. The germline gives CDR1 MNHNS, CDR2 SASEGT. J was trimmed by 7 bases and V by 2 bases; bases with no gene match: 14. The CDR3 sequence: CASSEYGQGMINDGELFF. The CDR3 DNA follows: TGTGCCAGCAGTGAATACGGACAGGGGATGATAAACGACGGGGAGCTGTTTTTT.

This clone has more than one count but fewer than ten. The chain joins TRBV18 to TRBJ1-2, with D possibly being TRBD1 (5 bases). CDR3 length: 14 amino acids. Germline CDR1 KGHSH, CDR2 LQKENI. Between the trimmed V and J ends, which lost 2 bases and 3 bases, there was a span of 10 bases. CDR3 protein: CASSPGGFDYGYTF. The CDR3 bases are TGTGCCAGCTCACCAGGGGGTTTCGACTATGGCTACACCTTC.

This rearrangement joins TRBV6-5 to TRBJ2-7; D unclear. Trimming cost V 4 bases and J 2 bases, with 3 bases left between them. This CDR3 spans 11 amino acids. CDR1 is MNHEY and CDR2 is SVGAGI in the germline V gene. The DNA of the CDR3 is TGTGCCAGCAGTTCCCCCTACGAGCAGTACTTC. This codes for CASSSPYEQYF.

The rearrangement links TRBV10-3 to TRBJ1-2; D unclear. The CDR3 covers 12 residues. CDR1 is ENHRY, CDR2 SYGVKD, per germline. Trimming left V 4 bases short and J 4 bases short, with 7 bases between. CDR3 protein: CAISGPAYGYTF. For the CDR3, the DNA is TGTGCCATCAGTGGGCCAGCCTATGGCTACACCTTC.

This rearrangement joins TRBV5-1 to TRBJ2-1, with 11 bases that match TRBD2. Germline loops: CDR1 SGHRS, CDR2 YFSETQ. The junction had 7 bases not matched to a gene; V was cut back by 2 bases and J by 9 bases. CDR3 size: 15 residues. In DNA, the CDR3 is TGCGCCAGCAGCTTACTAGCGGGGGCTTTGGCTGAGCAGTTCTTC. Translating gives CASSLLAGALAEQFF.

The J gene is TRBJ2-2, the V gene TRBV5-5; D not resolved. This CDR3 region has 15 residues. The V gene's germline CDR1 is SGHKS and CDR2 YYEKEE (reference sequence). Trimming removed 5 bases at V and 5 bases at J, with 16 bases between. The CDR3 sequence is CASSSRFDGTGELFF. CDR3 nucleotide sequence: TGTGCCAGCAGTTCCCGCTTCGACGGGACCGGGGAGCTGTTTTTT.

This chain connects TRBV19 to TRBJ1-5, with 8 positions matching TRBD1. V lost 4 bases and J lost 5; bases outside the gene matches: 4. This CDR3 is built from 14 residues. In germline, CDR1 is LNHDA, CDR2 SQIVND (reference sequence). CDR3: CASSTGGWDQPQHF. The CDR3 DNA sequence: TGTGCCAGTAGTACAGGGGGCTGGGATCAGCCCCAGCATTTT.

V is TRBV6-1 and J is TRBJ2-5; 8 bases are shared with TRBD1. V was clipped by 3 bases and J by 4 bases; unmatched bases: 10. This CDR3 has 16 residues. In germline, CDR1 is MNHNS, CDR2 SASEGT. The chain's CDR3 is CASSDRTGSVGETQYF. CDR3 nucleotide sequence: TGTGCCAGCAGTGATAGGACAGGGTCGGTCGGAGAGACCCAGTACTTC.

The CDR3 bases are TGTGCCAGTAGTATCGGGGTGGTGTACGAGCAGTACTTC. The encoded protein is CASSIGVVYEQYF. V usage is TRBV19 and J usage is TRBJ2-7; D may be TRBD2 (5 bases). Germline values: CDR1 LNHDA, CDR2 SQIVND (reference sequence). The germline V and J ends were trimmed by 3 bases and 4 bases, with 10 bases remaining between them. The CDR3 consists of 13 residues.

This clone appeared a single time. The V call is TRBV5-1, the J call TRBJ2-5; 10 bases line up with TRBD2. Per germline, CDR1 SGHRS and CDR2 YFSETQ. This CDR3 is 17 amino acids long. Losses at the gene ends were 0 bases for V and 2 bases for J; bases not matched to a gene: 7. The CDR3 region has the DNA TGCGCCAGCAGCTTGGGAATAGCGGGGGGACCACAAGAGACCCAGTACTTC. It encodes CASSLGIAGGPQETQYF. Using reference TRBV5-1 and TRBJ2-5 for the parts outside the CDR3, the full variable domain is KAGVTQTPRYLIKTRGQQVTLSCSPISGHRSVSWYQQTPGQGLQFLFEYFSETQRNKGNFPGRFSGRQFSNSRSEMNVSTLELGDSALYLCASSLGIAGGPQETQYFGPGTRLLVL.

J is TRBJ1-2 and V is TRBV2, with D maybe TRBD1 (5 bases). The V and J ends lost 2 bases and 1 base respectively, with 8 bases between them. Germline V CDR1 and CDR2: SNHLY, FYNNEI. This CDR3 is built from 14 residues. This CDR3 reads CASSERGLNYGYTF. For the CDR3, the DNA is TGTGCCAGCAGTGAACGGGGCCTTAACTATGGCTACACCTTC.

This clone has just one count. The rearrangement joins TRBV5-4 to TRBJ1-4, with TRBD1 matching 9 bases. Unmatched junction bases numbered 5, after V lost 0 bases and J lost 8 bases. This CDR3 spans 15 amino acids. Germline values: CDR1 SGHNT, CDR2 YYREEE (reference sequence). CDR3 nucleotide sequence: TGTGCCAGCAGCTTGGGGGGACAGGGAAACGAAAAACTGTTTTTT. This sequence encodes CASSLGGQGNEKLFF.

This chain uses TRBV30 with TRBJ1-3; D unclear. Trimming removed 2 bases from V and 0 bases from J, with 14 bases in between. Germline V gene sequence: CDR1 GTSNPN, CDR2 SVGIG (reference sequence). This CDR3 contains 16 residues. CDR3 in amino acids: CAWSTSGIRSGNTIYF. CDR3 DNA sequence: TGTGCCTGGAGTACTTCGGGGATCCGCTCTGGAAACACCATATATTTT.

This clone appeared a few times. The chain recombines TRBV19 with TRBJ1-5; maybe TRBD1 (6 bases). This CDR3 spans 12 amino acids. Germline lookup yields CDR1 LNHDA and CDR2 SQIVND (reference sequence). Trimming shortened V by 11 bases and J by 7 bases, and 15 bases separated the two germline ends. CDR3: CASRGAQQPQHF. Written as DNA, the CDR3 is TGTGCCTCTAGGGGGGCACAGCAGCCCCAGCATTTT. The whole variable domain, remainder taken from reference TRBV19 and TRBJ1-5, is DGGITQSPKYLFRKEGQNVTLSCEQNLNHDAMYWYRQDPGQGLRLIYYSQIVNDFQKGDIAEGYSVSREKKESFPLTVTSAQKNPTAFYLCASRGAQQPQHFGDGTRLSIL.